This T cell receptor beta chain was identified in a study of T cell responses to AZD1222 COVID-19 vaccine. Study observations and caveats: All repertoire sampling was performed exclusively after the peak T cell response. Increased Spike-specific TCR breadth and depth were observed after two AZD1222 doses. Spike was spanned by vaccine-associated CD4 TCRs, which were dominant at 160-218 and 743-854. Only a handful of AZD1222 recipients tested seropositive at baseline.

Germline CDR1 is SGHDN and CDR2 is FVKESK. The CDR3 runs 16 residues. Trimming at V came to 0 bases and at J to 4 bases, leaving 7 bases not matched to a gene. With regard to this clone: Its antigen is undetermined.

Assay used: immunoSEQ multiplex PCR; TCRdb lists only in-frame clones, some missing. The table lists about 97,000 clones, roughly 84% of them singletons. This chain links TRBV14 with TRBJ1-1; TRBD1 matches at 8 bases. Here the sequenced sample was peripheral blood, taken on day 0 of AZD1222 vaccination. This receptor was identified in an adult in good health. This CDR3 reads CASSQDLVTGGTEAFF. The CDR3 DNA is TGTGCCAGCAGCCAAGATTTGGTAACAGGGGGCACTGAAGCTTTCTTT.